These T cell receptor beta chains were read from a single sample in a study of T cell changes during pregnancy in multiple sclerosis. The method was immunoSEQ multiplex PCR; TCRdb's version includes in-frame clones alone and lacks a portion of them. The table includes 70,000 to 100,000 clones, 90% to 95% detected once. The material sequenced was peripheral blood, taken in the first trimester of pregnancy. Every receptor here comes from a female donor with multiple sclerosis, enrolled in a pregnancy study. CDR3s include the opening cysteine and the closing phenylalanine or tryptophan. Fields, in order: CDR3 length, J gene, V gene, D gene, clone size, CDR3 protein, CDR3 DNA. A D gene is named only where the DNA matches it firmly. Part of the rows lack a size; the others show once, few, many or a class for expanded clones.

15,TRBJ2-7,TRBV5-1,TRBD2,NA,CASSFSGGPKLEQYF,TGCGCCAGCAGCTTTAGCGGGGGGCCCAAACTCGAGCAGTACTTC
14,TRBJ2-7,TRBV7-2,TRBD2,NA,CASSLAGTTYEQYF,TGTGCCAGCAGCTTAGCCGGGACTACTTACGAGCAGTACTTC
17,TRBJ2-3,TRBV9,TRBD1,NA,CASSVGGRDRGLHTQYF,TGTGCCAGCAGCGTGGGAGGCCGGGACAGGGGGCTCCATACGCAGTATTTT
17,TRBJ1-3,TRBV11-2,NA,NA,CASSLDGAGASGNTIYF,TGTGCCAGCAGCTTAGATGGTGCAGGGGCCTCTGGAAACACCATATATTTT
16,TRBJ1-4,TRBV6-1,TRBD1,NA,CASSVTGGSGNEKLFF,TGTGCCAGCAGTGTCACAGGGGGCTCGGGTAATGAAAAACTGTTTTTT
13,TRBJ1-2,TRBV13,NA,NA,CATSEGGVNGYTF,TGTGCCACGTCGGAAGGAGGGGTCAATGGCTACACCTTC
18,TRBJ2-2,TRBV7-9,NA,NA,CASSTTKRGGAGTGELFF,TGTGCCAGCAGCACGACAAAACGTGGGGGCGCGGGCACCGGGGAGCTGTTTTTT
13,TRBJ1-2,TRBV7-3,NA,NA,CASSLQQGYGYTF,TGTGCCAGCAGCTTACAGCAGGGCTATGGCTACACCTTC
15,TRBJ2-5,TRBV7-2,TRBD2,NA,CASSLTGLAEETQYF,TGTGCCAGCAGCTTAACGGGACTAGCGGAAGAGACCCAGTACTTC
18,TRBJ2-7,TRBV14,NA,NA,CASSRPRSYNGLHYEQYF,TGTGCCAGCAGTCGCCCCCGTTCTTACAATGGACTCCACTACGAGCAGTACTTC
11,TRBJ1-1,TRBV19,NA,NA,CAITGYTEAFF,TGTGCCATCACAGGATACACTGAAGCTTTCTTT
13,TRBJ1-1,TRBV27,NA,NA,CASSFTDSTEAFF,TGTGCCAGCAGTTTTACCGACAGCACTGAAGCTTTCTTT
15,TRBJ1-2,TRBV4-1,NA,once,CASSHQFQGYYGYTF,TGCGCCAGCAGCCACCAATTCCAGGGGTACTATGGCTACACCTTC
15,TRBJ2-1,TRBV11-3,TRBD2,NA,CASSFSGGSYNEQFF,TGTGCCAGCAGCTTCAGCGGGGGGTCCTACAATGAGCAGTTCTTC
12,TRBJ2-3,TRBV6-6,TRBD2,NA,CASRLGGDTQYF,TGTGCCAGCAGGCTGGGGGGGGATACGCAGTATTTT
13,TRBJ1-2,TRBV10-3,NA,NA,CAITAISLYGYTF,TGTGCCATCACTGCGATTTCACTCTATGGCTACACCTTC
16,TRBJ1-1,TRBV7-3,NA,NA,CASRRGEGGGDTEAFF,TGTGCCAGCAGACGCGGGGAGGGGGGCGGCGACACTGAAGCTTTCTTT
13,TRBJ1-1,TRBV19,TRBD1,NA,CASSIDRGPGAFF,TGTGCCAGTAGTATAGATAGGGGGCCAGGGGCTTTCTTT
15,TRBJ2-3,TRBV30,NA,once,CAWSGAEGDTDTQYF,TGTGCCTGGAGTGGAGCTGAGGGTGACACAGATACGCAGTATTTT
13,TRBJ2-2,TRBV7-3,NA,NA,CASSLGPSGELFF,TGTGCCAGCAGCTTAGGTCCGAGCGGGGAGCTGTTTTTT
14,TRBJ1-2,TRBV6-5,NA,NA,CASRRAGINYGYTF,TGTGCCAGCAGACGGGCAGGGATTAACTATGGCTACACCTTC
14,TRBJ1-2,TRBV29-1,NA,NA,CSVEDLEGNYGYTF,TGCAGCGTTGAAGATCTCGAGGGTAACTATGGCTACACCTTC
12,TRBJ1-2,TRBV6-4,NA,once,CASSDGRYGYTF,TGTGCCAGCAGTGATGGCCGCTATGGCTACACCTTC